Sequencing of this TCR beta chain was carried out in a study of cytomegalovirus exposure and HLA in healthy donors. Study as a whole: The 95 to 150 validation repertoires used the same platform as the roughly 620 first-cohort repertoires, a later analysis reported. Findings and caveats of the study: With high specificity and sensitivity, the classifier reportedly diagnosed cytomegalovirus status. Some TCR beta chains (roughly 160 of them) were listed as cytomegalovirus-associated.

In regard to this clone: What it binds is unknown.

The donors were members of the validation cohort comprising over a hundred subjects, separate from the approximately 700-subject first cohort. Germline CDR1 SGHVS, CDR2 FNYEAQ. The CDR3 is 19 amino acids. The germline V and J ends were trimmed by 6 bases and 3 bases, with 29 bases remaining between them. The repertoire was sequenced with immunoSEQ multiplex PCR; TCRdb's copy has only in-frame clones and lacks some. The sample lists about 260,000 clones, about 90% seen once, with around 3.1% in the top ten. The sample was PBMCs. The chain recombines TRBV7-6 with TRBJ1-1; TRBD1 is a possible D gene (6 bases). This sequence was found in a woman aged 25-40 years in good health and CMV-seronegative. The CDR3 loop is CASRQVDGGPRGHYTEAFF. Here the CDR3 DNA reads TGTGCCAGCAGACAGGTAGATGGTGGACCGCGGGGGCACTACACTGAAGCTTTCTTT.